Shown below are 14 T cell receptor beta chains from a single sample sequenced in a study of blood T cell repertoires in COVID-19. This table comes from immunoSEQ multiplex PCR, and its TCRdb copy is limited to in-frame clones, with some not included. The table has approximately 100,000 clones, 85% to 90% seen once. Specimen: peripheral blood. These receptors were taken from a human donor with COVID-19, enrolled during active disease. The donor label of this sample is uncertain.

The CDR3 is CASSQGTGGAYNEQFF. In DNA form, the CDR3 reads TGTGCCAGCAGCCAGGGGACAGGGGGGGCTTACAATGAGCAGTTCTTC. The gene calls are TRBV4-2 and TRBJ2-1; TRBD1 agrees at 11 bases. CDR3 size: 16 residues. Germline values: CDR1 LGHNA, CDR2 YNFKEQ. Trimming at V came to 3 bases and at J to 4 bases, leaving 5 bases not matched to a gene.

DNA of the CDR3: TGTGCCAGCGGCGCCGGGGGGCGACGAGACTACACCTTC. Its protein is CASGAGGRRDYTF. The rearrangement uses TRBV7-9 and TRBJ1-2; D possibly corresponds to TRBD1 (6 bases). The CDR3 length is 13 residues. Trimming stripped 8 bases from V and 10 bases from J, with 20 bases between. Germline-derived CDR1 and CDR2 are SEHNR and FQNEAQ (reference sequence).

The chain couples TRBV9 to TRBJ2-7; 10 bases are shared with TRBD2. Germline values: CDR1 SGDLS, CDR2 YYNGEE. This CDR3 has 15 amino acids. The V and J ends lost 3 bases and 0 bases, in that order; junction bases with no gene match: 3. The CDR3 region is CASSALAGASYEQYF. As DNA, the CDR3 is TGTGCCAGCAGCGCGCTAGCGGGGGCCTCCTACGAGCAGTACTTC. Full variable domain (remainder filled in from reference TRBV9 and TRBJ2-7): DSGVTQTPKHLITATGQRVTLRCSPRSGDLSVYWYQQSLDQGLQFLIQYYNGEERAKGNILERFSAQQFPDLHSELNLSSLELGDSALYFCASSALAGASYEQYFGPGTRLTVT.

This clone was observed once. The chain recombines TRBV30 with TRBJ2-3, with TRBD1 matching 8 bases. There are 14 residues in the CDR3. Germline V gene sequence: CDR1 GTSNPN, CDR2 SVGIG (reference sequence). J was trimmed by 0 bases and V by 7 bases; bases with no gene match: 6. The CDR3 DNA reads as TGTGCCTCAAAGACAGGGGTGAGCACAGATACGCAGTATTTT. Encoded protein: CASKTGVSTDTQYF.

The chain uses TRBV2 and TRBJ2-3; D may be TRBD2 (5 bases). This CDR3 region has 16 residues. Trimming took off 4 bases at V and 3 bases at J, with 17 bases between the two ends. CDR1 and CDR2 from the germline V gene are SNHLY and FYNNEI. CDR3 sequence (DNA): TGTGCCAGCAGTGGGTACGGGGAGAAGAGGACAGATACGCAGTATTTT. This encodes CASSGYGEKRTDTQYF.

This clone was seen a single time. The chain joins TRBV18 to TRBJ1-6, with a tentative D call TRBD1 (5 bases). The CDR3 sequence is 14 residues long. The V end was cut by 4 bases, the J end by 10 bases, with 14 bases between. CDR1 is KGHSH and CDR2 is LQKENI in the germline V gene. CDR3 sequence: CASSQGRGGSPLHF. CDR3 in DNA: TGTGCCAGCTCACAGGGTAGGGGTGGCTCACCCCTCCACTTT.

The chain joins TRBV3-1 (or the pseudogene TRBV3-2) to TRBJ1-1; possibly TRBD1 for D (5 bases). The length of the CDR3 is 13 residues. The V and J ends lost 4 bases and 11 bases respectively, with 17 bases between them. CDR1 is LGHDT and CDR2 is YNNKEL in the germline V gene (reference sequence). The CDR3 nucleotides are TGTGCCAGCAGCCCTCGGGGGACTCAGGCGGCTTTCTTT. Encoded protein: CASSPRGTQAAFF.

V is TRBV28 and J is TRBJ2-7; tentative D call: TRBD1 (5 bases). V shed 5 bases and J shed 1 base, with 12 bases lying between them. This CDR3 contains 14 residues. Per the germline V gene, CDR1 is MDHEN and CDR2 is SYDVKM. For the CDR3, the DNA is TGTGCCAGCAGTCTAGGGGTTGAGTCCTACGAGCAGTACTTC. Amino acids: CASSLGVESYEQYF.

The chain has TRBV7-2 and TRBJ1-1; D perhaps matches TRBD1 (6 bases). Per germline, CDR1 SGHTA and CDR2 FQGNSA. The CDR3 is 13 residues long. Trimming stripped 6 bases from V and 3 bases from J, with 11 bases between. CDR3 sequence: CASRLAGDTEAFF. The CDR3 bases are TGTGCCAGCAGGCTGGCAGGGGACACTGAAGCTTTCTTT.

The chain's CDR3 is CASSLARRGNQPQHF. The CDR3 region has the DNA TGTGCCAGCAGCTTAGCCAGGCGGGGCAATCAGCCCCAGCATTTT. The chain joins TRBV11-3 to TRBJ1-5; D call uncertain. Germline V gene lookup returns CDR1 SGHNT and CDR2 YENEEA. There are 15 residues in the CDR3. V gave up 1 base and J gave up 2 bases, with 9 bases separating them. The variable domain in full, completed from reference TRBV11-3 and TRBJ1-5, reads EAGVVQSPRYKIIEKKQPVAFWCNPISGHNTLYWYLQNLGQGPELLIRYENEEAVDDSQLPKDRFSAERLKGVDSTLKIQPAELGDSAVYLCASSLARRGNQPQHFGDGTRLSIL.

This clone was recorded once. The rearrangement joins TRBV29-1 to TRBJ2-1; D is perhaps TRBD2 (6 bases). The CDR3 sequence is 13 residues long. Germline V CDR1 and CDR2: SQVTM, ANQGSEA. The V and J ends lost 4 bases and 3 bases respectively, with 10 bases between them. CDR3 sequence (DNA): TGCAGCGTTGGGGCTAGCGTCTACAATGAGCAGTTCTTC. Its protein is CSVGASVYNEQFF.

V is TRBV12-3 or TRBV12-4 and J is TRBJ1-1, with D possibly matching TRBD1 (5 bases). Trimming removed 6 bases from V and 0 bases from J, with 8 bases in between. The CDR3 runs to 13 residues. CDR3 nucleotide sequence: TGTGCCAGCAGACCGACAGTGAACACTGAAGCTTTCTTT. Protein sequence: CASRPTVNTEAFF.

The rearrangement uses TRBV18 and TRBJ1-4; D gene unclear. Germline assignment: CDR1 KGHSH and CDR2 LQKENI. The CDR3 sequence is 13 residues long. Deletions cut 3 bases from V and 3 bases from J, with 5 bases between. This chain's CDR3 is CASSPAANEKLFF. The DNA for the CDR3 is TGTGCCAGCTCACCGGCAGCTAATGAAAAACTGTTTTTT. Full variable domain (rest looked up from reference TRBV18 and TRBJ1-4): NAGVMQNPRHLVRRRGQEARLRCSPMKGHSHVYWYRQLPEEGLKFMVYLQKENIIDESGMPKERFSAEFPKEGPSILRIQQVVRGDSAAYFCASSPAANEKLFFGSGTQLSVL.

The chain couples TRBV7-9 to TRBJ2-3, with 8 bases aligning to TRBD2. The CDR3 is 15 residues long. Per the germline V gene, CDR1 is SEHNR and CDR2 is FQNEAQ (reference sequence). With 4 bases clipped from V and 3 bases from J, the junction kept 6 bases outside the gene matches. The CDR3 loop reads CASSSPGGGTDTQYF. CDR3 in DNA: TGTGCCAGCAGCTCTCCCGGGGGGGGGACAGATACGCAGTATTTT.